This record covers a single T cell receptor beta chain. Its antigen is not known. MiXCR, run by TCRdb on the reads, gives a single entry per CDR3 protein. Of around 19,000 distinct CDR3 sequences detected, approximately 39% appear once; the ten largest clones hold 90% to 95%. The CDR3 runs 12 residues. V lost 5 bases and J 7 bases, leaving 8 bases between the germline ends. Germline loops: CDR1 SGHTA, CDR2 FQGNSA. The data belong to a study of T cell repertoires in cytomegalovirus infection. Findings and caveats of the study: Ex vivo responses were dominated by HLA-C-restricted CMV-specific TCR beta clonotypes.

This receptor was obtained from a human donor in good health (CMV status not recorded). Some clones in this sample may be carry-over from other donors' samples. This chain uses TRBV7-2 with TRBJ1-4; no definite D call. This sample comprised CD8+ T cells from cultured PBMCs, obtained from culture after CMV antigen stimulation. In nucleotides, the CDR3 is TGTGCCAGCAGCCCCAGTCGTGAAAAACTGTTTTTT. This codes for CASSPSREKLFF.